The 9 T cell receptor beta chains given below trace back to one sample, sequenced in a study of blood T cell repertoires in COVID-19. Assay used: immunoSEQ multiplex PCR; TCRdb lists only in-frame clones, some missing. This table holds about 68,000 clones, roughly nine tenths found once. The sample comprised peripheral blood. These TCRs come from a man aged 50 or older with acute or convalescent COVID-19.

Written as DNA, the CDR3 is TGTGCCTGGAGCGTCCCGGGACAGGCCATCTCTGGGGCCAACGTCCTGACTTTC. It is translated as CAWSVPGQAISGANVLTF. The J gene is TRBJ2-6, the V gene TRBV30; 8 nucleotides agree with TRBD1. CDR1 GTSNPN and CDR2 SVGIG come from the germline V gene (reference sequence). The CDR3 contains 18 residues. The V gene end was trimmed by 3 bases and the J gene end by 0 bases; junction bases not matched to a gene: 10.

The rearrangement joins TRBV5-1 to TRBJ2-2; 13 bases align to TRBD2. Germline V lookup: CDR1 SGHRS, CDR2 YFSETQ. CDR3 length: 15 residues. Losses at the gene ends were 4 bases for V and 10 bases for J; bases not matched to a gene: 7. CDR3 residues: CASSPTSGRPSELFF. The CDR3 DNA sequence: TGCGCCAGCAGCCCGACTAGCGGGAGGCCGTCGGAGCTGTTTTTT.

The chain is built from TRBV29-1 and TRBJ1-4; 7 bases line up with TRBD1. CDR3 length: 14 amino acids. The germline V gene encodes CDR1 SQVTM and CDR2 ANQGSEA. J gave up 1 base and V 6 bases, and 5 bases lay outside the gene matches. The CDR3 DNA reads as TGCAGCGTCAGGACAGGTCTAACTAATGAAAAACTGTTTTTT. Translating gives CSVRTGLTNEKLFF.

The chain couples TRBV5-6 to TRBJ1-4; possible D gene TRBD1, 5 bases. This CDR3 is built from 16 residues. Germline CDR1 and CDR2: SGHDT and YYEEEE. V was clipped by 2 bases and J by 0 bases, with 11 bases between them. CDR3 in amino acids: CASSFGTLATNEKLFF. CDR3 in DNA: TGTGCCAGCAGCTTCGGGACTCTTGCAACTAATGAAAAACTGTTTTTT.

The chain recombines TRBV5-1 with TRBJ1-2; 8 bases align to TRBD1. The V segment lost 4 bases and the J segment 5 bases; nucleotides outside the gene matches: 10. The CDR3 is 15 amino acids. Germline assignment: CDR1 SGHRS and CDR2 YFSETQ. The CDR3 reads CASSMTGAAEYGYTF. DNA of the CDR3: TGCGCCAGCAGCATGACAGGGGCGGCAGAATATGGCTACACCTTC. Looking up the rest from reference TRBV5-1 and TRBJ1-2 gives the full variable domain: KAGVTQTPRYLIKTRGQQVTLSCSPISGHRSVSWYQQTPGQGLQFLFEYFSETQRNKGNFPGRFSGRQFSNSRSEMNVSTLELGDSALYLCASSMTGAAEYGYTFGSGTRLTVV.

This chain uses TRBV7-2 with TRBJ1-3; D is ambiguous. CDR1 and CDR2 from the germline V gene are SGHTA and FQGNSA. This CDR3 contains 15 residues. Trimming took 3 bases from V and 0 from J, leaving 9 bases between them. CDR3 DNA: TGTGCCAGCAGCTTGAGGGCTACCTCTGGAAACACCATATATTTT. Its protein is CASSLRATSGNTIYF.

In its sample, this clone was seen a few times. V is TRBV7-2 and J is TRBJ1-1; unclear D gene. V lost 4 bases, J lost 7 bases, and 22 bases lay in between. CDR3 size: 16 residues. Per germline, CDR1 SGHTA and CDR2 FQGNSA. In nucleotides, the CDR3 is TGTGCCAGCAGCTCGGAGCCTGCGGTCCGGTTGGTTGAAGCTTTCTTT. Its protein product is CASSSEPAVRLVEAFF. The complete variable domain, with remaining parts taken from reference TRBV7-2 and TRBJ1-1, reads GAGVSQSPSNKVTEKGKDVELRCDPISGHTALYWYRQSLGQGLEFLIYFQGNSAPDKSGLPSDRFSAERTGGSVSTLTIQRTQQEDSAVYLCASSSEPAVRLVEAFFGQGTRLTVV.

The genes are TRBV28 and TRBJ1-5; TRBD1 matches at 9 bases. V dropped 5 bases and J dropped 6; count of bases not matched to a gene: 8. Germline CDR1 is MDHEN and CDR2 is SYDVKM. This CDR3 has 15 amino acids. The CDR3 sequence is CASSTYRGPSQPQHF. The CDR3 nucleotides are TGTGCCAGCAGTACGTACAGGGGGCCCAGTCAGCCCCAGCATTTT.

The gene calls are TRBV5-1 and TRBJ1-1, with D possibly matching TRBD1 (5 bases). V lost 6 bases and J lost 4, with 16 bases in between. Germline lookup yields CDR1 SGHRS and CDR2 YFSETQ. The CDR3 has 14 residues. Written as DNA, the CDR3 is TGCGCCAGCACGCAGGGCTTGGGAGGCACTGAAGCTTTCTTT. This sequence encodes CASTQGLGGTEAFF.